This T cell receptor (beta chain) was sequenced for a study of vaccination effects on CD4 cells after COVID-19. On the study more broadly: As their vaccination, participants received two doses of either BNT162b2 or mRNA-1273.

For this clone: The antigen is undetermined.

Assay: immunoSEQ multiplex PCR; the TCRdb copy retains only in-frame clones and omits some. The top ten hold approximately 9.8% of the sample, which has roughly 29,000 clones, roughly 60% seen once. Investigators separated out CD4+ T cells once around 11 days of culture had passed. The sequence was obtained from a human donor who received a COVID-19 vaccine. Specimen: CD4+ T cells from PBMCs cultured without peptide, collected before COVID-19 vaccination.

The CDR3 protein is CASSSGTGGTDTQYF. CDR3 DNA sequence: TGTGCCAGCAGCAGCGGGACAGGGGGCACAGATACGCAGTATTTT. The chain links TRBV7-7 to TRBJ2-3; 10 bases fit TRBD1. The CDR3 consists of 15 residues. Looked up from germline, CDR1 is SSHAT and CDR2 is FNYEAQ (reference sequence). With 5 bases clipped from V and 1 base from J, the junction kept 3 bases outside the gene matches. The full variable domain, its missing parts supplied by reference TRBV7-7 and TRBJ2-3, is GAGVSQSPRYKVTKRGQDVTLRCDPISSHATLYWYQQALGQGPEFLTYFNYEAQPDKSGLPSDRFSAERPEGSISTLTIQRTEQRDSAMYRCASSSGTGGTDTQYFGPGTRLTVL.